This T cell receptor (beta chain) is drawn from a study of cytomegalovirus exposure and HLA in healthy donors (dated by TCRdb to 2016 to 2017). Regarding the research as a whole: An earlier analysis of some 620 of the donors reported 250 to 350 Gb of sequence data and around 110 million unique TCR beta sequences obtained from about 179 million T cells. An early release that covered about 600 HLA-typed donors contained approximately 300 gigabases of sequencing data and roughly 84 million unique TCR sequences. Of the 350 to 400 genotyped donors, approximately 83% fell in the genetic ancestry cluster associated with self-reported Caucasian donors. The study aimed to test whether cataloging public T cell receptors could reveal signatures of past pathogen exposure. Using immunosequencing, the study profiled T cell repertoires from fewer than 850 subjects and related those repertoires to cytomegalovirus serostatus. In addition to the first cohort of 500 to 850 subjects, a separate validation cohort of 120 different subjects was used. The study combined high-throughput TCR immunosequencing, statistical association of individual TCRs with disease status, and machine learning to predict cytomegalovirus infection status. A later analysis re-analyzed previously published TCR beta repertoires from 600 to 850 donors and added high-resolution HLA genotyping to study TCR occurrence patterns. Rather than drawing on any new phenotypic data, the later analysis identified candidate immune exposures from TCR beta sequences and the way those sequences occurred across donors. To decide whether each TCR beta V gene segment behaved as functional or pseudogenic, an earlier analysis of over 500 of the donors relied on high-throughput TCR beta sequencing. Alongside the repertoire data, information on donor age, sex, ethnicity and CMV serostatus was compiled. A later genetic analysis used genome-wide SNP genotypes for about 60% of the roughly 700 donors, treating that subset as a discovery cohort. Every repertoire in the discovery cohort had been generated on one and the same sequencing platform. Class I and class II HLA loci were covered by the typing at four-digit resolution. Typing coverage varied by locus: 629-630 donors for A, B, C, DRB1 and DQB1; 500 to 550 for DQA1; around 570 for DPA1; roughly 450 for DPB1. About 5 DR-DQ haplotypes were handled as single units for association and clustering, since linkage in the cohort was strong. Among approximately 370 genotyped donors of the cohort, an average of approximately 240,000 unique TCR beta nucleotide sequences was sequenced per donor, of which about 19% were non-productive. The investigation overall reported the following: The cohort was sequenced for TCR beta chains only, and without alpha or paired-chain data the features that could be detected were limited. Some IMGT-functional V segments, including TRBV6-2 and TRBV6-3, could not be told apart with the 87-base-pair reads, so those segments were excluded. According to a later analysis, TCR association rates differed among HLA loci, with DRB1 alleles showing the most associated TCRs and HLA-C alleles showing the fewest. Correlated functional status among segregating V segments might reflect linkage disequilibrium, but an unknown experimental factor could not be ruled out. A later analysis found that most CMV-associated TCR beta chains appeared HLA-restricted, with HLA associations seemingly driven largely by CMV exposure. In a later analysis, HLA-associated TCR beta chains showed more clonal expansion and lower generation probabilities than non-associated chains that were equally common. Several of the top co-occurrence clusters appeared to be linked to parvovirus B19, influenza, CMV and Epstein-Barr virus, according to a later analysis. In an earlier analysis of around 600 of the donors, most TCR beta V segments were observed in productive rearrangements about 87% or about 30% of the time, broadly matching IMGT annotations. Because counts were too low, seventeen rarely observed V segments, including chromosome 9 orphons, were excluded from the earlier analysis of some 590 of the donors. When HLA alleles, especially DR and DQ, strongly co-occurred, attributing TCR associations to individual alleles was difficult. A further reported finding was that TCR beta sequences accurately predicted the HLA-A and HLA-B alleles for most subjects in the first cohort. The study listed 150 to 200 TCR beta chains as associated with cytomegalovirus. According to a later genetic analysis, donors in an Asian-associated ancestry cluster had fewer N-insertions in productive TCRs than the roughly 670-donor mean. In vitro tests confirmed that a few of the cytomegalovirus-associated TCR beta chains recognize cytomegalovirus antigens. The classifier was reported to diagnose cytomegalovirus status with high specificity and sensitivity in both the original cohort and the validation cohort. While some public TCRs were present in many individuals, most TCR sequences turned up only very rarely across donors. It was suggested by the authors that the approach could potentially be generalized to other disease states and immunological phenotypes. CMV serostatus was the only immune exposure information available for the cohort. A cluster of highly shared sequence variants was judged likely to be a technical artifact of the sequencing pipeline. An association between a missense DCLRE1C variant and V-gene and J-gene trimming of TCR beta chains was found in a later genetic analysis and replicated in an independent cohort. Roughly uniform sequencing depth across donors was assumed in presence/absence analyses, although this assumption may not hold. Because some donors lacked HLA typing at each locus, the association tests relied only on the typed subset. In a later analysis, some 17,000 TCR beta sequences were associated with specific HLA alleles at a false discovery rate of 0.05.

Comments on this clone: It lacks a known antigen. Base qualities are not provided; no much larger clone lies one nucleotide away.

The CDR3 measures 16 amino acids from cysteine to phenylalanine. The kept DNA is CDR3 alone, 48 bases in frame from the first base. After removal of 3 bases from V and 2 bases from J, the junction retains 5 bases not matched to a gene. The germline V gene supplies CDR1 SNHLY and CDR2 FYNNEI. The cohort consisted of hundreds of healthy bone marrow donors. At the time of sampling, all cohort members were nominally healthy, though unrecorded immune exposures were likely present. The donor tested CMV seronegative and was one of the 352 seronegative cohort members. A peripheral blood sample was collected from each donor, and TCR beta sequencing was performed on peripheral blood mononuclear cells. The Qiagen DNeasy Blood Extraction Kit was used to extract genomic DNA from the blood cell samples. Library prep was done by the immunoSEQ multiplex PCR assay. For the multiplex PCR, a mixture combining 60 forward primers for TCR Vbeta segments and 13 reverse primers for TCR Jbeta segments was used. A multiplex PCR assay on genomic DNA amplified the CDR3 region of rearranged TCR beta genes. Amplified TCR beta libraries were sequenced as 87-base-pair reads on the Illumina HiSeq System. The paper's processing steps were these. Across the 700 or so repertoires, a later analysis counted 80 million or so unique TCR beta chains, about 10 million of which were shared by at least two donors. To remove PCR and sequencing errors, raw reads were error-corrected and collapsed into unique sequences using a nearest-neighbor algorithm that merged closely related sequences. Alignment of CDR3 sequences to IMGT reference sequences was used to assign V, D and J gene segments. Each retained sequence needed at least a six-nucleotide match to both a V gene segment and a J gene segment. Rearrangements were called productive when the CDR3 lacked stop codons and stayed in frame with V and J; all others were non-productive. Following IMGT convention, CDR3 was defined as the stretch from the second conserved V-encoded cysteine up to the conserved J-encoded phenylalanine. In an earlier analysis of just under 600 of the donors, sequences lacking an unambiguous match to a single V gene segment were excluded. An earlier analysis of roughly 590 of the donors called V segments functional above 56.7% productive rearrangements and segregating when the between-donor standard deviation exceeded 5%. A statistical classification framework was built for diagnosing cytomegalovirus status from the catalog of TCR beta chain sequences. In a later analysis, V and J genes were assigned by comparing TCR nucleotide sequences against IMGT/GENE-DB human TR gene sequences. In a later analysis, CDR3 sequences and most-parsimonious VDJ recombination scenarios were assigned using the TCRdist pipeline. In a later analysis, every TCR beta chain was defined by the combination of its CDR3 amino acid sequence and its V-gene family, and reads without a unique V-gene family were dropped. In a later analysis, fewer than 600 highly shared, low-generation-probability nucleotide sequences were removed to address suspected cross-contamination and a sequencing artifact. For each public chain, a later analysis derived a clonal expansion index from normalized ranks of inferred template counts within each repertoire. In a later analysis, generation probabilities were computed using a VDJ recombination model fitted to out-of-frame rearrangements, and the results were checked against IGoR. In a later analysis, TCR-TCR, TCR-HLA and TCR-CMV co-occurrence was scored with hypergeometric tests, and a repertoire-size bias correction was applied to TCR pairs. In a later analysis, false discovery rates were estimated by permuting HLA or CMV assignments 20 times. In a later analysis, co-occurring TCRs were grouped using DBSCAN, and TCRdist sequence similarity was added for clustering within HLA-allele-positive subsets. Repertoires with fewer than 30,000 or more than 120,000 public chains, plus five repertoires with anomalous nucleotide sharing, were excluded from co-occurrence clustering. TCRdb provides this immuneACCESS table in a form limited to in-frame rearrangements. Some clones are lacking; in checked studies, under half of them reflect an unresolved V gene, and why the rest are absent is not known. Clone size and the V and J calls come from that table; the DNA yielded D and trimming. The table for this sample lists roughly 160,000 clones; about 80% of them were counted only once. The ten largest clones capture roughly 1.2% of the sample.

The V and J genes are TRBV2 and TRBJ1-5, with 9 bases in between that match TRBD1. This TCR derives from a woman in her forties or fifties in good health and CMV-seronegative. The sequencing sample was made of PBMCs. The CDR3 is CASSEGTGIGNQPQHF. The DNA sequence is as follows: TGTGCCAGCAGTGAGGGGACAGGGATTGGCAATCAGCCCCAGCATTTT.